These 28 T cell receptor beta chains came from one sample sequenced in a study of shared clonotypes between healthy human individuals. Profiled with immunoSEQ multiplex PCR; TCRdb holds only in-frame clones, not every one. Of 2 million to 2.5 million clones in the sample, about nine tenths were seen once. Sequenced material: naive CD4+ T cells from PBMCs. Regarding subset: CD45RA+ positively selected. Receptors were obtained from a man aged 18 to 29 in good health. Some clones in this sample may be carry-over from other donors' samples.

This clone was found a few times. The chain carries TRBV30 and TRBJ1-1, with a possible D match to TRBD1 (5 bases). There are 15 residues in the CDR3. V was shortened by 0 bases and J by 1 base, with 12 bases between the two germline ends. Germline V gene sequence: CDR1 GTSNPN, CDR2 SVGIG (reference sequence). The CDR3 sequence: CAWSVARGPNTEAFF. The DNA for the CDR3 is TGTGCCTGGAGTGTGGCAAGGGGACCGAACACTGAAGCTTTCTTT.

This chain joins TRBV9 and TRBJ2-1, with 7 bases aligning to TRBD2. V was pared by 3 bases and J by 3 bases, with 3 bases of the junction left unmatched. This CDR3 spans 14 amino acids. Germline CDR1 reads SGDLS; CDR2 reads YYNGEE. In nucleotides, the CDR3 is TGTGCCAGCAGCGCACGGGACTACTACAATGAGCAGTTCTTC. It encodes CASSARDYYNEQFF.

The rearrangement links TRBV27 to TRBJ2-7; perhaps TRBD2 as D (6 bases). Germline V CDR1 and CDR2: MNHEY, SMNVEV (reference sequence). CDR3 length equals 12 residues. Trimming left V 8 bases short and J 3 bases short, with 11 bases between. The DNA of the CDR3 is TGTGCCAGCGGACTATACCTCTACGAGCAGTACTTC. Protein sequence: CASGLYLYEQYF.

Concerning this clone: In the same sample, other DNA sequences code for this CDR3. This chain joins TRBV9 and TRBJ1-2; TRBD1 might be the D (6 bases). Trimming stripped 1 base from V and 0 bases from J, with 7 bases between. In germline, CDR1 is SGDLS, CDR2 YYNGEE. The CDR3 contains 14 residues. CDR3 nucleotide sequence: TGTGCCAGCAGCGTAACAGGGTCTAACTATGGCTACACCTTC. This translates into CASSVTGSNYGYTF.

Only a few counts were recorded for this clone. The chain uses TRBV4-1 and TRBJ2-1; 13 bases are shared with TRBD2. In germline, CDR1 is MGHRA, CDR2 YSYEKL. V was clipped by 4 bases and J by 7 bases; unmatched bases: 7. The CDR3 is made up of 16 amino acids. Here the CDR3 DNA reads TGCGCCAGCAGCCCTAGTCGGACTAGCGGGAGTAATGAGCAGTTCTTC. It specifies CASSPSRTSGSNEQFF.

V usage is TRBV11-2 and J usage is TRBJ2-5; the D gene could be TRBD1 or TRBD2 (6 bases each). Germline V CDR1 and CDR2: SGHAT, FQNNGV. V was pared by 0 bases and J by 5 bases, with 13 bases between. The CDR3 spans 15 residues. This CDR3 is CASSLEGKGGETQYF. The CDR3 DNA follows: TGTGCCAGCAGCTTAGAAGGGAAGGGGGGTGAGACCCAGTACTTC.

This clone has only a few counts. The rearrangement joins TRBV9 to TRBJ1-4; 7 bases line up with TRBD1. Germline lookup yields CDR1 SGDLS and CDR2 YYNGEE. The CDR3 runs 15 residues. V lost 0 bases and J lost 6; bases outside the gene matches: 5. The CDR3 sequence is CASSVAQGWDEKLFF. In nucleotides, the CDR3 is TGTGCCAGCAGCGTAGCACAGGGGTGGGATGAAAAACTGTTTTTT.

This chain uses TRBV27 with TRBJ2-3; the D is unclear. V was pared by 6 bases and J by 2 bases, with 9 bases between. Looked up from germline, CDR1 is MNHEY and CDR2 is SMNVEV (reference sequence). The length of the CDR3 is 13 residues. CDR3 sequence: CASSPPNTDTQYF. The CDR3 nucleotides read TGTGCCAGCAGCCCGCCGAACACAGATACGCAGTATTTT.

V gene TRBV5-6 combines with J gene TRBJ1-2; TRBD1 aligns across 12 bases. The CDR3 runs 15 residues. V gave up 4 bases and J gave up 8 bases; unmatched junction bases: 9. In germline, CDR1 is SGHDT, CDR2 YYEEEE. The CDR3 loop is CASSPRGTGGRGYTF. CDR3 DNA sequence: TGTGCCAGCAGCCCCCGGGGGACAGGGGGCAGGGGCTACACCTTC.

The rearrangement joins TRBV5-1 to TRBJ2-5; the D call may be TRBD1 or TRBD2 (5 bases each). Trimming took 4 bases from V and 3 from J, leaving 13 bases between them. Germline assignment: CDR1 SGHRS and CDR2 YFSETQ. CDR3 size: 14 residues. CDR3 sequence: CASSVPGTKETQYF. CDR3 nucleotide sequence: TGCGCCAGCAGCGTGCCTGGGACCAAAGAGACCCAGTACTTC.

V and J are TRBV30 and TRBJ2-6, with TRBD1 as a possible D gene (6 bases). The germline V gene encodes CDR1 GTSNPN and CDR2 SVGIG (reference sequence). V lost 1 base, J lost 4 bases, and 8 bases lay in between. CDR3 length equals 14 residues. Here the CDR3 reads CAWSGGHGANVLTF. In DNA, the CDR3 is TGTGCCTGGAGTGGGGGGCACGGGGCCAACGTCCTGACTTTC.

The chain joins TRBV7-2 to TRBJ2-7; weak D call: TRBD1 (5 bases). Germline loops: CDR1 SGHTA, CDR2 FQGNSA. The CDR3 is made up of 14 amino acids. The V and J ends lost 5 bases and 1 base respectively, with 12 bases between them. CDR3 sequence: CASSQDRMSYEQYF. The CDR3 DNA reads as TGTGCCAGCAGCCAAGACAGAATGTCCTACGAGCAGTACTTC.

The chain joins TRBV5-6 to TRBJ2-1; TRBD2 agrees at 10 bases. The CDR3 covers 12 residues. The J segment lost 16 bases and the V segment lost 3 bases, leaving 7 bases of the junction unmatched. In germline, CDR1 is SGHDT, CDR2 YYEEEE. The CDR3, as DNA: TGTGCCAGCAGCTCGGGACTAGCGACGGTATTCTTC. Its translation: CASSSGLATVFF.

This sequence joins TRBV7-2 and TRBJ1-2, with TRBD1 matching over 7 bases. Losses at the gene ends were 1 base for V and 8 bases for J; bases not matched to a gene: 10. Germline CDR1 reads SGHTA; CDR2 reads FQGNSA. This CDR3 has 15 residues. The CDR3 sequence: CASSLVVGGLQGYTF. In DNA form, the CDR3 reads TGTGCCAGCAGCTTAGTTGTAGGGGGCCTTCAGGGCTACACCTTC.

The rearrangement uses TRBV7-9 and TRBJ1-3; the match to TRBD1 covers 9 bases. Germline CDR1 is SEHNR and CDR2 is FQNEAQ (reference sequence). Germline trimming cut 3 bases from V and 4 bases from J; bases unmatched to any gene: 4. CDR3 length: 15 amino acids. This chain's CDR3 is CASSFHRGQGNTIYF. The CDR3 bases are TGTGCCAGCAGCTTTCACAGGGGGCAGGGAAACACCATATATTTT.

This chain connects TRBV6-5 to TRBJ2-7, with D perhaps matching TRBD2 (5 bases). Germline assignment: CDR1 MNHEY and CDR2 SVGAGI. CDR3 length: 13 residues. Deletions cut 0 bases from V and 6 bases from J, with 9 bases between. CDR3 DNA sequence: TGTGCCAGCAGTTACTCACCTGCGGGCGAGCAGTACTTC. As protein: CASSYSPAGEQYF.

Notes on this clone: Additional DNA sequences in this sample encode the identical CDR3. The chain recombines TRBV7-8 with TRBJ2-1; 14 positions agree with TRBD2. The CDR3 covers 19 residues. Trimming took 5 bases from V and 1 from J; bases not matched to a gene: 10. Germline CDR1 and CDR2: SGHVS and FQNEAQ. The CDR3 here is CASSPRLAGGPSSYNEQFF. In nucleotides, the CDR3 is TGTGCCAGCAGCCCCAGACTAGCGGGAGGGCCGAGTTCCTACAATGAGCAGTTCTTC.

This clone was found once. The V call is TRBV5-5, the J call TRBJ1-3, with D hard to call. Trimming shortened V by 2 bases and J by 2 bases, and 8 bases separated the two germline ends. This CDR3 is built from 14 residues. Germline loops: CDR1 SGHKS, CDR2 YYEKEE (reference sequence). CDR3 sequence: CASSFPVAGNTIYF. DNA of the CDR3: TGTGCCAGCAGCTTCCCCGTGGCTGGAAACACCATATATTTT.

This rearrangement joins TRBV6-5 to TRBJ2-7; TRBD1 aligns across 8 bases. The length of the CDR3 is 12 residues. Germline CDR1 and CDR2: MNHEY and SVGAGI. V was clipped by 7 bases and J by 2 bases; unmatched bases: 1. This chain's CDR3 is CASTDRAYEQYF. Here the CDR3 DNA reads TGTGCCAGCACGGACAGGGCCTACGAGCAGTACTTC.

The rearrangement uses TRBV5-1 and TRBJ2-2; TRBD1 matches 7 bases. Germline CDR1 reads SGHRS; CDR2 reads YFSETQ. V was clipped by 3 bases and J by 4 bases; unmatched bases: 3. The CDR3 contains 14 residues. The CDR3 bases are TGCGCCAGCAGCTCAGGACAGGTCACCGGGGAGCTGTTTTTT. This gives the protein CASSSGQVTGELFF.

The V gene is TRBV5-4, the J gene TRBJ2-4, with 16 bases that match TRBD2. Germline CDR1 is SGHNT and CDR2 is YYREEE (reference sequence). Unmatched junction bases numbered 8, after V lost 4 bases and J lost 7 bases. This CDR3 spans 17 amino acids. The CDR3 sequence: CASSVGTSGRASNIQYF. The CDR3 DNA reads TGTGCCAGCAGCGTAGGGACTAGCGGGAGGGCCTCGAACATTCAGTACTTC.

The chain couples TRBV2 to TRBJ2-2, with TRBD1 matching 8 bases. The CDR3 contains 14 residues. Germline CDR1 is SNHLY and CDR2 is FYNNEI. V shed 5 bases and J 8 bases; nucleotides not matched to a gene: 7. CDR3 sequence: CASSFSRGLGELFF. In nucleotides, the CDR3 is TGTGCCAGCAGTTTCAGCAGGGGGCTGGGGGAGCTGTTTTTT.

This chain joins TRBV4-2 and TRBJ2-7; 8 nucleotides align to TRBD2. After removal of 4 bases from V and 2 bases from J, the junction contained 10 bases not matched to a gene. The CDR3 spans 16 residues. Germline V gene lookup returns CDR1 LGHNA and CDR2 YNFKEQ. The CDR3 region has the DNA TGTGCCAGCAGCCTTCTCCCCGGGACTAGTGCCTACGAGCAGTACTTC. This translates into CASSLLPGTSAYEQYF.

The chain combines TRBV30 with TRBJ2-2; D uncertain. CDR1 is GTSNPN and CDR2 is SVGIG in the germline V gene (reference sequence). The CDR3 is 14 residues long. The V end lost 2 bases, the J end lost 4 bases, and 11 bases lay between the germline ends. Here the CDR3 DNA reads TGTGCCTGGAGTCTGGCCGTCCCCACCGGGGAGCTGTTTTTT. Translation: CAWSLAVPTGELFF.

The table lists this clone with a count of one. The chain links TRBV27 to TRBJ2-7, with D uncertain. The CDR3 is 17 amino acids. Between the trimmed V and J ends, which lost 5 bases and 3 bases, there was a span of 23 bases. Germline V gene lookup returns CDR1 MNHEY and CDR2 SMNVEV (reference sequence). CDR3 nucleotides: TGTGCCAGCAGTGCCCTACGGGCCCTACCCCCTTACTACGAGCAGTACTTC. Translating it yields CASSALRALPPYYEQYF.

V and J are TRBV25-1 and TRBJ2-5, with 11 positions matching TRBD1. The better agreement between TRBJ2-7 and the DNA end casts doubt on the J call. The CDR3 runs to 15 residues. Germline CDR1 and CDR2: MGHDK and SYGVNS. The CDR3 reads CASSVPGTGGYEQYF. CDR3 in DNA: TGTGCCAGCAGTGTCCCCGGGACAGGGGGCTACGAGCAGTACTTC.

V is TRBV6-4 and J is TRBJ2-2, with TRBD2 identical over 11 bases. V was pared by 2 bases and J by 5 bases, with 4 bases of the junction left unmatched. The germline gives CDR1 MRHNA, CDR2 SNTAGT. This CDR3 has 16 residues. This CDR3 reads CASSDRSGRGTGELFF. DNA for the CDR3: TGTGCCAGCAGTGACCGTAGCGGGAGGGGAACCGGGGAGCTGTTTTTT.

This clone was found a few times. The chain uses TRBV29-1 and TRBJ2-2; unclear D gene. This CDR3 has 15 residues. V was pared by 6 bases and J by 0 bases, with 14 bases between. CDR1 is SQVTM, CDR2 ANQGSEA, per germline. The CDR3 loop is CSVLTQSTNTGELFF. CDR3 DNA sequence: TGCAGCGTCCTCACCCAGAGTACGAACACCGGGGAGCTGTTTTTT.